The 18 T cell receptor beta chains given below trace back to one sample, sequenced in a study of T-cell reconstitution after alpha-beta-depleted transplantation in children. Unique molecular identifiers tagged the TCRbeta library. TCRdb re-analysed the PCR reads in MiXCR, keeping a single row per CDR3 protein. In the table there are roughly 670,000 distinct CDR3 sequences, about 12% of which are singletons. Here the sequenced sample was PBMCs, taken before TCRalphabeta/CD19-depleted stem cell transplant. These receptors were collected from a girl aged 2-10 years with congenital amegakaryocytic thrombocytopenia, due to receive a stem cell transplant.

This clonotype has ten or more counts. The chain combines TRBV12-3 or TRBV12-4 with TRBJ1-5; the match to TRBD1 covers 9 bases. The CDR3 contains 13 residues. V lost 7 bases to trimming and J lost 7 bases; unmatched junction nucleotides: 5. CDR3 DNA: TGTGCCAGCACCGGGACAGGGAGCCAGCCCCAGCATTTT. Its protein is CASTGTGSQPQHF.

This clonotype was counted a few times. The CDR3 nucleotides read TGCAGTGCTAGAACCACGGGACCCCCATACGAGCAGTACTTC. As protein: CSARTTGPPYEQYF. The chain combines TRBV20-1 with TRBJ2-7; the D gene could be TRBD1 or TRBD2 (5 bases each). Germline loops: CDR1 DFQATT, CDR2 SNEGSKA (reference sequence). Between the trimmed V and J ends, which lost 2 bases and 4 bases, there was a span of 15 bases. The CDR3 loop spans 14 amino acids.

This clonotype was observed a handful of times. This chain links TRBV7-2 with TRBJ2-2; D is uncertain. The CDR3 extends over 14 amino acids. V was trimmed by 5 bases and J by 5 bases, leaving 12 bases between them. CDR1 is SGHTA, CDR2 FQGNSA, per germline. CDR3 loop: CASSTSTGTGELFF. The CDR3 DNA reads TGTGCCAGCAGCACCTCGACGGGTACCGGGGAGCTGTTTTTT.

This chain connects TRBV7-8 to TRBJ2-7; the match to TRBD2 covers 8 bases. From germline, CDR1 is SGHVS and CDR2 FQNEAQ. The CDR3 extends over 15 amino acids. Trimming took 3 bases from V and 3 from J; bases not matched to a gene: 7. The CDR3 DNA sequence: TGTGCCAGCAGCTTCGGCGGGACTAGAAACTACGAGCAGTACTTC. Amino acids: CASSFGGTRNYEQYF.

This clonotype was observed many times. The chain is built from TRBV20-1 and TRBJ2-2; 7 bases agree with TRBD1. The germline V gene has CDR1 DFQATT and CDR2 SNEGSKA (reference sequence). This CDR3 has 14 amino acids. The V and J ends lost 4 bases and 2 bases, in that order; junction bases with no gene match: 4. CDR3 DNA sequence: TGCAGTGCTATGTCAGGGGGTAACACCGGGGAGCTGTTTTTT. This codes for CSAMSGGNTGELFF.

This clonotype was observed at least ten times. This chain uses TRBV20-1 with TRBJ1-4; D is possibly TRBD1 (5 bases). This CDR3 comprises 13 residues. V shed 3 bases and J shed 5 bases, with 10 bases lying between them. Germline CDR1 and CDR2: DFQATT and SNEGSKA (reference sequence). The CDR3 coding sequence is TGCAGTGCTAGGCGCAGGGTCAATGAAAAACTGTTTTTT. Amino acid sequence: CSARRRVNEKLFF.

This clonotype was counted between two and nine times. CDR3 nucleotide sequence: TGCAGTGCTCGCCGGGAGGGACAGGGGATCCCCGGGGAGCTGTTTTTT. Protein sequence: CSARREGQGIPGELFF. This chain links TRBV20-1 with TRBJ2-2; the match to TRBD1 covers 10 bases. The junction had 12 bases not matched to a gene; V was cut back by 5 bases and J by 6 bases. CDR3 size: 16 residues. CDR1 DFQATT and CDR2 SNEGSKA come from the germline V gene (reference sequence).

The rearrangement links TRBV20-1 to TRBJ2-4, with 8 positions matching TRBD2. Germline CDR1 is DFQATT and CDR2 is SNEGSKA (reference sequence). CDR3 length: 15 residues. V gave up 6 bases and J gave up 8 bases; unmatched junction bases: 15. CDR3 amino acids: CSAVPGLGVIDIQYF. CDR3 bases: TGCAGTGCCGTACCGGGACTAGGTGTGATTGACATTCAGTACTTC.

This clonotype was picked up many times. This sequence joins TRBV5-1 and TRBJ2-3; no clear D. The CDR3 totals 14 residues. Between the trimmed V and J ends, which lost 1 base and 2 bases, there was a span of 8 bases. Germline CDR1 and CDR2: SGHRS and YFSETQ. The CDR3 loop reads CASSLTPLTDTQYF. The CDR3 DNA sequence: TGCGCCAGCAGCTTGACTCCTCTCACAGATACGCAGTATTTT.

The rearrangement links TRBV29-1 to TRBJ2-3; D possibly corresponds to TRBD2 (6 bases). The CDR3 is 15 amino acids. Germline lookup yields CDR1 SQVTM and CDR2 ANQGSEA. Trimming stripped 1 base from V and 2 bases from J, with 13 bases between. The CDR3 DNA reads as TGCAGCGTTGAAGTCCTAGCGCTACTCACAGATACGCAGTATTTT. Amino acids: CSVEVLALLTDTQYF.

At least ten counts were recorded for this clonotype. The chain combines TRBV20-1 with TRBJ1-6; D remains ambiguous. Trimming took off 3 bases at V and 8 bases at J, with 14 bases between the two ends. Germline loops: CDR1 DFQATT, CDR2 SNEGSKA (reference sequence). The CDR3 runs to 14 residues. The CDR3 nucleotides read TGCAGTGCTAGTGTAGGACGCCTTGATTCACCCCTCCACTTT. This encodes CSASVGRLDSPLHF.

This clonotype was counted a few times. The chain carries TRBV29-1 and TRBJ2-3; TRBD1 might be the D (5 bases). The V and J ends lost 4 bases and 3 bases respectively, with 11 bases between them. CDR3 length: 13 residues. Germline CDR1 is SQVTM and CDR2 is ANQGSEA. The CDR3 DNA sequence: TGCAGCGTTGTCCTTCAGGGAACAGATACGCAGTATTTT. Its protein product is CSVVLQGTDTQYF.

The chain carries TRBV7-9 and TRBJ2-7; unclear D gene. Germline loops: CDR1 SEHNR, CDR2 FQNEAQ (reference sequence). This CDR3 is 12 amino acids long. The germline V and J ends were trimmed by 4 bases and 6 bases, with 10 bases remaining between them. For the CDR3, the DNA is TGTGCCAGCAGCTCCGCGGCGCTCGAGCAGTACTTC. Its translation is CASSSAALEQYF.

There are many counts of this clonotype. The chain combines TRBV5-1 with TRBJ2-1; 8 bases agree with TRBD2. After removal of 4 bases from V and 7 bases from J, the junction contained 10 bases not matched to a gene. This CDR3 is 15 amino acids long. CDR1 and CDR2 (germline): SGHRS, YFSETQ. The CDR3 sequence: CASSLTAGVANEQFF. The CDR3 region has the DNA TGCGCCAGCAGCCTCACAGCGGGAGTAGCGAATGAGCAGTTCTTC.

This clonotype was observed at least ten times. The J gene is TRBJ2-2, the V gene TRBV12-3 or TRBV12-4; 8 nucleotides agree with TRBD2. J gave up 4 bases and V 6 bases, and 10 bases lay outside the gene matches. The CDR3 totals 16 residues. CDR3 sequence: CASRFRAGEGTGELFF. The CDR3 nucleotides read TGTGCCAGCAGGTTCCGAGCGGGAGAAGGCACCGGGGAGCTGTTTTTT.

Concerning this clonotype itself: A much larger clone is a single base away; this may be a read error. The rearrangement joins TRBV29-1 to TRBJ2-1; a weak D match, TRBD2 (7 bases). Germline lookup yields CDR1 SQVTM and CDR2 ANQGSEA. The CDR3 runs 17 residues. Trimming left V 4 bases short and J 6 bases short, with 25 bases between. The CDR3 sequence: CSVAGGARRLACNEQFF. CDR3 sequence (DNA): TGCAGCGTTGCGGGGGGCGCTCGGCGACTAGCCTGCAATGAGCAGTTCTTC.

On this clonotype itself: Likely a read error: the CDR3 ends without its conserved phenylalanine or tryptophan. The rearrangement joins TRBV20-1 to TRBJ1-2, with 8 bases lining up with TRBD1. The CDR3 is made up of 16 amino acids. V was clipped by 5 bases and J by 3 bases; unmatched bases: 14. Per germline, CDR1 DFQATT and CDR2 SNEGSKA (reference sequence). CDR3 amino acids: CSAPCPSDRAYYGYTL. In DNA form, the CDR3 reads TGCAGTGCTCCCTGCCCCTCGGACAGGGCTTACTATGGCTACACCCTC.

Only a few counts were recorded for this clonotype. The genes are TRBV12-3 or TRBV12-4 and TRBJ2-3; D uncertain. V was pared by 5 bases and J by 7 bases, with 16 bases between. The CDR3 consists of 14 residues. In DNA, the CDR3 is TGTGCCAGCAGTACCGGGTTCCGCACTTATACGCAGTATTTT. Protein product: CASSTGFRTYTQYF.